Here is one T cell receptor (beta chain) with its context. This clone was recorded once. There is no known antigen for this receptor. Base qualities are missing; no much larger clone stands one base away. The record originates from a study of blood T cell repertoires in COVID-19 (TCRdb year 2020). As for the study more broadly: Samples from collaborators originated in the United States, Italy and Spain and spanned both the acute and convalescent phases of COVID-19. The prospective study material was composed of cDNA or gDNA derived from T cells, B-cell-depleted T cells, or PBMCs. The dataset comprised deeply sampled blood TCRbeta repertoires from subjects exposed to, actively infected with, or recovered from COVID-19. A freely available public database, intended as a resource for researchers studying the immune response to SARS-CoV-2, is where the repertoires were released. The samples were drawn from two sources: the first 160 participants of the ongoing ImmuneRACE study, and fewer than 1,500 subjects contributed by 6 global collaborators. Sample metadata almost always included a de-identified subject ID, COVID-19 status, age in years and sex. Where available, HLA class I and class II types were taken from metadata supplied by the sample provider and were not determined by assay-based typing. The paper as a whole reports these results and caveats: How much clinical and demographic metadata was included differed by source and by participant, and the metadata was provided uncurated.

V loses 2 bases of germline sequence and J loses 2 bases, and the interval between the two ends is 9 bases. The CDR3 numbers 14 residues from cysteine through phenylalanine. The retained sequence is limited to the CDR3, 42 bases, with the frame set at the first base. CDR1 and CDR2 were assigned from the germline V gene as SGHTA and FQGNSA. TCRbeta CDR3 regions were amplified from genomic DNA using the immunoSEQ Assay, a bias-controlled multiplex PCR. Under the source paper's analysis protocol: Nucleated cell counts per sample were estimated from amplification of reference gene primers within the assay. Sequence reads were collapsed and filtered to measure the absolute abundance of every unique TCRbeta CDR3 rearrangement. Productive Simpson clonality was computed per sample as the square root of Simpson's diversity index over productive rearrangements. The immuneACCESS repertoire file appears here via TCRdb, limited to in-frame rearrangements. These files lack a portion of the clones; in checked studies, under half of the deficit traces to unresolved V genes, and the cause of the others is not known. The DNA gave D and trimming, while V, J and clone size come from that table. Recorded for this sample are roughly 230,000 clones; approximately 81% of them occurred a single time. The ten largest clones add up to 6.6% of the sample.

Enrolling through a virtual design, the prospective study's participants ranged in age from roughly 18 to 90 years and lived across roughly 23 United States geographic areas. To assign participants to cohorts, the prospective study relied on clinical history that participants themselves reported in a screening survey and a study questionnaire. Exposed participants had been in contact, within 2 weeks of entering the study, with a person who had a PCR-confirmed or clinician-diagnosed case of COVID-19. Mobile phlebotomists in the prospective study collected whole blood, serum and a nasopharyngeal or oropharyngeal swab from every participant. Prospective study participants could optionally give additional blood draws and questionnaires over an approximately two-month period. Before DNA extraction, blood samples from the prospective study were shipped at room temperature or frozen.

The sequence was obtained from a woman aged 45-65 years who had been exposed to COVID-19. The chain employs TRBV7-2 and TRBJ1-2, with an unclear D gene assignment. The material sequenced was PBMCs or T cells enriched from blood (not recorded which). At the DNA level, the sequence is TGTGCCAGCAGCTTATATACAGCCAACTATGGCTACACCTTC. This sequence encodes CASSLYTANYGYTF.